The 26 T cell receptor beta chains in this list originate from one sample, sequenced in a study of radiation and T cells in renal cell carcinoma. TCRdb keeps only in-frame clones here, not all; method: immunoSEQ multiplex PCR. The repertoire holds approximately 61,000 clones, around 78% seen once, with roughly 7% in the top ten. Time point defined: blood 2 weeks post-SBRT. Treatment given: 15 Gy SBRT to primary tumor, nephrectomy 4 weeks later. The input for sequencing was blood, taken from a patient whose treatment included radiotherapy and nephrectomy. The source of these receptors is a man aged 55 to 70 with renal cell carcinoma.

Only a few counts were recorded for this clone. The chain has TRBV11-2 and TRBJ2-7; D is unclear. V was clipped by 5 bases and J by 2 bases, with 10 bases between them. CDR1 and CDR2 from the germline V gene are SGHAT and FQNNGV. This CDR3 has 13 residues. The CDR3 nucleotides read TGTGCCAGCAGCCCGCCTGGAACCTACGAGCAGTACTTC. Residues: CASSPPGTYEQYF.

The chain couples TRBV6-5 to TRBJ1-1; D is perhaps TRBD1 (6 bases). This CDR3 is 15 amino acids long. V dropped 6 bases and J dropped 8 bases, with 22 bases sitting between them. The V gene's germline CDR1 is MNHEY and CDR2 SVGAGI. The CDR3 bases are TGTGCCAGCAGCCGTGATCAGACAGGCTACTCCGAAGCTTTCTTT. Protein: CASSRDQTGYSEAFF.

The chain couples TRBV7-9 to TRBJ1-1, with D possibly being TRBD1 (6 bases). CDR3 length: 18 residues. CDR1 is SEHNR and CDR2 is FQNEAQ in the germline V gene (reference sequence). Trimming took off 5 bases at V and 0 bases at J, with 22 bases between the two ends. For the CDR3, the DNA is TGTGCCAGCAGCGAAGGACAGCTTGGCCCCATCCTGAACACTGAAGCTTTCTTT. Its protein is CASSEGQLGPILNTEAFF.

V and J are TRBV10-3 and TRBJ2-7; D may be TRBD2 (7 bases). The CDR3 has 13 amino acids. Trimming pared 1 base from V and 6 bases from J, leaving 10 bases between. CDR1 ENHRY and CDR2 SYGVKD come from the germline V gene. The CDR3 region is CAISELGGPEQYF. CDR3 nucleotide sequence: TGTGCCATCAGTGAGTTGGGGGGGCCCGAGCAGTACTTC.

This rearrangement joins TRBV6-6 to TRBJ1-5, with a weak D call TRBD1 (5 bases). CDR1 is MNHNY, CDR2 SVGAGI, per germline (reference sequence). This CDR3 has 12 amino acids. V was cut by 6 bases and J by 3 bases, with 6 bases left in between. The CDR3 coding sequence is TGTGCCAGCAGGGGGCTCAATCAGCCCCAGCATTTT. Encoded protein: CASRGLNQPQHF.

The chain is built from TRBV6-5 and TRBJ1-2; perhaps TRBD1 as D (5 bases). The CDR3 contains 15 residues. CDR1 and CDR2 (germline): MNHEY, SVGAGI. V was clipped by 5 bases and J by 3 bases, with 16 bases between them. The CDR3 bases are TGTGCCAGCAGTCGAAACGTGCAGGGTGACTATGGCTACACCTTC. This translates into CASSRNVQGDYGYTF.

The chain joins TRBV7-8 to TRBJ2-5, with TRBD1 as a possible D gene (5 bases). Germline V CDR1 and CDR2: SGHVS, FQNEAQ. The CDR3 contains 14 residues. V was pared by 1 base and J by 6 bases, with 12 bases between. CDR3 region: CASSLEAGRQTQYF. The CDR3 nucleotides are TGTGCCAGCAGCTTAGAAGCAGGGCGTCAGACCCAGTACTTC.

The chain uses TRBV5-1 and TRBJ2-7; 10 positions match TRBD2. Germline CDR1 is SGHRS and CDR2 is YFSETQ. The CDR3 consists of 15 residues. V gave up 2 bases and J gave up 2 bases; unmatched junction bases: 4. Here the CDR3 DNA reads TGCGCCAGCAGCTTCTCCAGCGGGGGGGCCTACGAGCAGTACTTC. It codes for CASSFSSGGAYEQYF.

The chain combines TRBV12-5 with TRBJ1-3; D not certain. V was cut by 1 base and J by 5 bases, with 3 bases left in between. The germline V gene has CDR1 LGHNT and CDR2 FRNRAP. This CDR3 has 12 amino acids. CDR3: CASGLGRNTIYF. In DNA form, the CDR3 reads TGTGCTAGTGGTTTGGGTCGAAACACCATATATTTT.

The rearrangement links TRBV12-5 to TRBJ1-1; 10 bases line up with TRBD1. After removal of 1 base from V and 1 base from J, the junction contained 0 bases not matched to a gene. The CDR3 has 15 residues. Germline assignment: CDR1 LGHNT and CDR2 FRNRAP. DNA for the CDR3: TGTGCTAGTGGTTTGGGGACAGGGGGGAACACTGAAGCTTTCTTT. Residues: CASGLGTGGNTEAFF.

The chain employs TRBV19 and TRBJ1-3; no definite D call. Trimming pared 3 bases from V and 1 base from J, leaving 10 bases between. The CDR3 extends over 15 amino acids. Germline V gives CDR1 LNHDA, CDR2 SQIVND (reference sequence). CDR3 in amino acids: CASSIRERSGNTIYF. In DNA form, the CDR3 reads TGTGCCAGTAGTATCCGGGAACGATCTGGAAACACCATATATTTT.

The rearrangement uses TRBV18 and TRBJ1-1; D gene unclear. V was clipped by 0 bases and J by 1 base, with 12 bases between them. The CDR3 sequence is 16 residues long. Germline CDR1 KGHSH, CDR2 LQKENI. The CDR3 sequence is CASSPPQAQQNTEAFF. As DNA, the CDR3 is TGTGCCAGCTCACCACCGCAGGCCCAGCAGAACACTGAAGCTTTCTTT.

The chain recombines TRBV7-6 with TRBJ2-5; 7 nucleotides agree with TRBD2. The J segment lost 4 bases and the V segment lost 3 bases, leaving 14 bases of the junction unmatched. Germline V gene data show CDR1 as SGHVS and CDR2 as FNYEAQ. This CDR3 has 17 residues. In DNA, the CDR3 is TGTGCCAGCAGCTTGGGATACGGCGGGAGTCGTGGAGAGACCCAGTACTTC. Translating it yields CASSLGYGGSRGETQYF.

This chain connects TRBV10-2 to TRBJ2-7; D is unresolved. Germline V gene data show CDR1 as WSHSY and CDR2 as SAAADI. This CDR3 is 13 amino acids long. The ends were cut back, 10 bases at V and 1 base at J, with 14 bases in the middle. The CDR3 sequence: CATDGLGSYEQYF. The CDR3, as DNA: TGCGCCACCGACGGTCTGGGGTCCTACGAGCAGTACTTC.

Notes on this clone: This same CDR3 is encoded by further DNA sequences in the sample. The V and J genes are TRBV29-1 and TRBJ1-2; perhaps TRBD1 as D (5 bases). The CDR3 contains 12 residues. Trimming pared 4 bases from V and 4 bases from J, leaving 10 bases between. The germline gives CDR1 SQVTM, CDR2 ANQGSEA. This chain's CDR3 is CSVARGPYGYTF. CDR3 sequence (DNA): TGCAGCGTTGCCCGGGGCCCCTATGGCTACACCTTC.

The chain combines TRBV27 with TRBJ1-1, with a weak D call TRBD1 (6 bases). Germline-derived CDR1 and CDR2 are MNHEY and SMNVEV (reference sequence). Between the trimmed V and J ends, which lost 1 base and 4 bases, there was a span of 10 bases. The CDR3 consists of 14 residues. For the CDR3, the DNA is TGTGCCAGCAGTTTATTTCCAGGGGTCACTGAAGCTTTCTTT. Translating gives CASSLFPGVTEAFF.

This rearrangement joins TRBV18 to TRBJ2-2; 8 positions match TRBD2. Germline values: CDR1 KGHSH, CDR2 LQKENI. The CDR3 is made up of 17 amino acids. Trimming cost V 2 bases and J 6 bases; bases outside gene matches: 11. DNA for the CDR3: TGTGCCAGCTCACCATCCCAAGCGGGAGTGTCCCCCGGGGAGCTGTTTTTT. The encoded protein is CASSPSQAGVSPGELFF.

The V and J genes are TRBV25-1 and TRBJ2-3; 7 positions match TRBD2. This CDR3 is built from 16 residues. V was clipped by 4 bases and J by 1 base; unmatched bases: 8. Germline loops: CDR1 MGHDK, CDR2 SYGVNS. The CDR3 sequence: CASSGGLVMGTDTQYF. The CDR3 nucleotides read TGTGCCAGCAGTGGCGGACTAGTTATGGGCACAGATACGCAGTATTTT.

The CDR3 nucleotides read TGTGCCAGTAGTACCGGACAGATCAACTTTAACTATGGCTACACCTTC. It is translated as CASSTGQINFNYGYTF. The chain uses TRBV19 and TRBJ1-2; D might be TRBD1 (6 bases). V was clipped by 4 bases and J by 1 base, with 16 bases between them. Germline values: CDR1 LNHDA, CDR2 SQIVND (reference sequence). The CDR3 length is 16 residues.

This chain uses TRBV27 with TRBJ1-2, with 7 nucleotides matching TRBD1. J was trimmed by 6 bases and V by 3 bases; bases with no gene match: 10. This CDR3 is 15 amino acids long. CDR1 is MNHEY, CDR2 SMNVEV, per germline (reference sequence). This CDR3 is CASSFKGTVHNGYTF. The CDR3 region has the DNA TGTGCCAGCAGTTTTAAGGGGACAGTCCATAATGGCTACACCTTC.

The CDR3 here is CASSYSIPGRTEAFF. As DNA, the CDR3 is TGTGCCAGCAGTTACTCGATCCCGGGACGCACTGAAGCTTTCTTT. The V gene is TRBV6-6, the J gene TRBJ1-1, with D perhaps matching TRBD1 (5 bases). This CDR3 is built from 15 residues. The germline gives CDR1 MNHNY, CDR2 SVGAGI (reference sequence). V lost 0 bases and J lost 4, with 12 bases in between.

This clone came up a few times. V usage is TRBV12-5 and J usage is TRBJ2-3; a weak D match, TRBD2 (6 bases). V gave up 2 bases and J gave up 8 bases, with 14 bases separating them. CDR3 length: 14 amino acids. CDR1 and CDR2 (germline): LGHNT, FRNRAP. CDR3 in DNA: TGTGCTAGTGGTTTGCCGACTAGTGTAGGTACGCAGTATTTT. Protein: CASGLPTSVGTQYF.

This clone is a singleton in its sample. This rearrangement joins TRBV9 to TRBJ1-4; D unclear. The CDR3 is 15 amino acids. From germline, CDR1 is SGDLS and CDR2 YYNGEE. V lost 3 bases and J lost 0, with 9 bases in between. CDR3 sequence reads: CASSESSATNEKLFF. The CDR3 DNA sequence: TGTGCCAGCAGCGAGTCATCTGCAACTAATGAAAAACTGTTTTTT.

This clone was seen more than once but under ten times. This rearrangement joins TRBV7-2 to TRBJ1-1, with D possibly matching TRBD1 (5 bases). From germline, CDR1 is SGHTA and CDR2 FQGNSA. V was cut by 1 base and J by 10 bases, with 19 bases left in between. The CDR3 sequence is 15 residues long. CDR3 protein: CASSLELRGSVSAFF. The CDR3 nucleotides read TGTGCCAGCAGCTTAGAATTAAGGGGTAGCGTTTCAGCTTTCTTT.

The V and J genes are TRBV7-2 and TRBJ1-4; 8 nucleotides match TRBD1. The CDR3 consists of 15 residues. Germline CDR1 is SGHTA and CDR2 is FQGNSA. V gave up 1 base and J gave up 7 bases; unmatched junction bases: 5. CDR3 DNA sequence: TGTGCCAGCAGCTTAGGGACAGGGCCTGGTGAAAAACTGTTTTTT. Translating it yields CASSLGTGPGEKLFF.

This clone turned up a few times. The chain combines TRBV18 with TRBJ2-1, with 12 bases matching TRBD2. Germline values: CDR1 KGHSH, CDR2 LQKENI. The CDR3 totals 17 residues. Trimming at V came to 3 bases and at J to 4 bases, leaving 7 bases not matched to a gene. CDR3 in DNA: TGTGCCAGCTCACCTCCCCCGCTAGCGGGAGGGTACAATGAGCAGTTCTTC. Its translation is CASSPPPLAGGYNEQFF.